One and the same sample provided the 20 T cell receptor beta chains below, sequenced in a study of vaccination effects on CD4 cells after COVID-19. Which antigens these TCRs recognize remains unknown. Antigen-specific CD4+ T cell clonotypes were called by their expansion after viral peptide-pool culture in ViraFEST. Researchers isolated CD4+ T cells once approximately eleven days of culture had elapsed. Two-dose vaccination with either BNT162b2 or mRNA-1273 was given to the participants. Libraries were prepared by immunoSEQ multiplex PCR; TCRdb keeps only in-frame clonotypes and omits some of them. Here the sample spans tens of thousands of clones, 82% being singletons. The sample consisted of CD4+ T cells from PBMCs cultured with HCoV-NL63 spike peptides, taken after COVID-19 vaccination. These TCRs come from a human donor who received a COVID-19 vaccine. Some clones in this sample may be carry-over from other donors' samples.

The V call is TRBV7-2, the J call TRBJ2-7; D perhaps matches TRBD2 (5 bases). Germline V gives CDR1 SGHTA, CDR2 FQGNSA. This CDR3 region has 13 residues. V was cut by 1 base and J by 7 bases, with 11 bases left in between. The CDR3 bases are TGTGCCAGCAGCTTAGACGGGCGGGCAGAGCAGTACGTC. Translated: CASSLDGRAEQYV.

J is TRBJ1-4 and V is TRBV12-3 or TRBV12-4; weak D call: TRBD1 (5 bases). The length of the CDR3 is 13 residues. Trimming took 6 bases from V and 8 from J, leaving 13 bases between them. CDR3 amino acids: CASRRTPLEKLFF. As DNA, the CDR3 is TGTGCCAGCAGACGGACACCGCTGGAAAAACTGTTTTTT.

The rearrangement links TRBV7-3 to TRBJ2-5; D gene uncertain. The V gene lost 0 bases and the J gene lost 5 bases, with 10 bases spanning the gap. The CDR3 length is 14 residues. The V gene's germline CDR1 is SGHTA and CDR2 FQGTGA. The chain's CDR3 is CASSLTRARETQYF. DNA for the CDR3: TGTGCCAGCAGCTTAACAAGAGCGCGGGAGACCCAGTACTTC. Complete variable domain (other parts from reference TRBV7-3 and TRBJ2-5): GAGVSQTPSNKVTEKGKYVELRCDPISGHTALYWYRQSLGQGPEFLIYFQGTGAADDSGLPNDRFFAVRPEGSVSTLKIQRTERGDSAVYLCASSLTRARETQYFGPGTRLLVL.

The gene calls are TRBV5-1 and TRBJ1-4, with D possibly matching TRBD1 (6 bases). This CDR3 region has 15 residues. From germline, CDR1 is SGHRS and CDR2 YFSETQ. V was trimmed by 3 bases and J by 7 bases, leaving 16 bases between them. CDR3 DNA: TGCGCCAGCAGCTCTAACAGGGCATCAGGTGAAAAACTGTTTTTT. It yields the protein CASSSNRASGEKLFF.

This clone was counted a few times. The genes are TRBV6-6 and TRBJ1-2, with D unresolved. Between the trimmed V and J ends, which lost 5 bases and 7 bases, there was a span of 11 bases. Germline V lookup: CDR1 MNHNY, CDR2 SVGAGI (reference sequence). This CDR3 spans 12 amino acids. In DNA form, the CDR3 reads TGTGCCAGCAGTGACATTCGAGGTGGCTACACCTTC. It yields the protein CASSDIRGGYTF.

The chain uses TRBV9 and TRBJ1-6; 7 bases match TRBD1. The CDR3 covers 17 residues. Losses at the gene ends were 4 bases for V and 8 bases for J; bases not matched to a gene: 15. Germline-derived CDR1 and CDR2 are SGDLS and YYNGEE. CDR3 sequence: CASSTYRGESLDSPLHF. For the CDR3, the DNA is TGTGCCAGCAGCACCTACAGGGGAGAGAGTTTGGATTCACCCCTCCACTTT.

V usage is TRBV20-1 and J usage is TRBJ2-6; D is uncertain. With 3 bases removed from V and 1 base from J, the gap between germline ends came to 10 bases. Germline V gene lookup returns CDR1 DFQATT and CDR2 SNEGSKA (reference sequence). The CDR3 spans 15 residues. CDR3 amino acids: CSASRVASGANVLTF. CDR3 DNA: TGCAGTGCTAGTAGGGTGGCTTCTGGGGCCAACGTCCTGACTTTC.

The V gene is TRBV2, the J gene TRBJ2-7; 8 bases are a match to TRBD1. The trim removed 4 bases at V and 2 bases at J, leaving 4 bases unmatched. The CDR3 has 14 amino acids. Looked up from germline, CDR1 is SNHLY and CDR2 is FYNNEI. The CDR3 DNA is TGTGCCAGCAGTGGACAGGGGAGTACCTACGAGCAGTACGTC. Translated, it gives CASSGQGSTYEQYV.

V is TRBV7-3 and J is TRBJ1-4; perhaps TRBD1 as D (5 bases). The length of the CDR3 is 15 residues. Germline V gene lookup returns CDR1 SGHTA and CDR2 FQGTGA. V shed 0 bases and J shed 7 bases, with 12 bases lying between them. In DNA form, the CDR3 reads TGTGCCAGCAGCTTAACGGGGGGGAGGCTTGAAAAACTGTTTTTT. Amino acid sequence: CASSLTGGRLEKLFF.

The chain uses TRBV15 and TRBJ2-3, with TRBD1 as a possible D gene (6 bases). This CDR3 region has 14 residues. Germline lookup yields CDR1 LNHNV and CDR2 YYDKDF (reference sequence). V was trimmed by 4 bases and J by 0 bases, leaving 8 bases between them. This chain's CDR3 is CATSKGQSTDTQYF. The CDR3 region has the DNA TGTGCCACCAGCAAAGGACAGAGCACAGATACGCAGTATTTT.

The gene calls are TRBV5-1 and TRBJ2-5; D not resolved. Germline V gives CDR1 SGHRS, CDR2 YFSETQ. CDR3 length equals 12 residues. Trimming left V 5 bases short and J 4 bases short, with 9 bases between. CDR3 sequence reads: CASRAGGETQYF. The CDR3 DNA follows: TGCGCCAGCAGAGCCGGCGGAGAGACCCAGTACTTC.

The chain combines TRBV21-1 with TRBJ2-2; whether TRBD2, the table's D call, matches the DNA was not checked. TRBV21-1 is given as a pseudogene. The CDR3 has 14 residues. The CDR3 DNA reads TGTGCCAGCAGCAAAGCTCGGGAATGCGGGGAGCTGTTTTTT. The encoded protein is CASSKARECGELFF.

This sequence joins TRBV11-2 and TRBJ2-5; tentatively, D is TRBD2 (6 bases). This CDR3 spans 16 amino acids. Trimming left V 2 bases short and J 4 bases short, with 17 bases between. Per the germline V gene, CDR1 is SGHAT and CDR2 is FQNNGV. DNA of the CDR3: TGTGCCAGCAGCTTAACCCTAGCGCCCGTTGCAGAGACCCAGTACTTC. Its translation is CASSLTLAPVAETQYF.

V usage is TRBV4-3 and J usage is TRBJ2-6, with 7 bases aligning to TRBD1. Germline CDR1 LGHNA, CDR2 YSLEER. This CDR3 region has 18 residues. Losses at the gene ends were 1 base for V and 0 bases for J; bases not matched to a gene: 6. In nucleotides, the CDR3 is TGCGCCAGCAGCCAAGGGACAGGACTTTACTCTGGGGCCAACGTCCTGACTTTC. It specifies CASSQGTGLYSGANVLTF.

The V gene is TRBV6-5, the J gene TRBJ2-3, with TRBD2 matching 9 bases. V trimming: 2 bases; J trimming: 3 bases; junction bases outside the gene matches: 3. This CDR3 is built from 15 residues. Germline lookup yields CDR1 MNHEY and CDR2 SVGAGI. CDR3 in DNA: TGTGCCAGCAGTTACCGGGCGGGGGGGACAGATACGCAGTATTTT. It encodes CASSYRAGGTDTQYF.

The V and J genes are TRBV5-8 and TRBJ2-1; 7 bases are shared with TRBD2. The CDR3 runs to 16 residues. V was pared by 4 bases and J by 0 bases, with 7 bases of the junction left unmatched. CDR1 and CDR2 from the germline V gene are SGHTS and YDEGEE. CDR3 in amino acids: CASSPWGGASYNEQFF. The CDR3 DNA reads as TGTGCCAGCAGCCCCTGGGGGGGTGCCTCCTACAATGAGCAGTTCTTC.

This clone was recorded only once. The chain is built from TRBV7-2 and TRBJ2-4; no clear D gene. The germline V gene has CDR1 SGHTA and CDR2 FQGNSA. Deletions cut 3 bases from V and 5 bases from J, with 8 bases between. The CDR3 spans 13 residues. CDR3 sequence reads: CASSLPGQNIQYF. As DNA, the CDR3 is TGTGCCAGCAGCTTGCCAGGACAAAACATTCAGTACTTC.

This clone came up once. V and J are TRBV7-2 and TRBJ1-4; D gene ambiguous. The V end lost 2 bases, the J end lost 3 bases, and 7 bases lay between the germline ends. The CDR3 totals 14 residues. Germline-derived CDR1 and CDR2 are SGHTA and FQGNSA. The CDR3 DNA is TGTGCCAGCAGCTTATCCCCGGCTAATGAAAAACTGTTTTTT. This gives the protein CASSLSPANEKLFF.

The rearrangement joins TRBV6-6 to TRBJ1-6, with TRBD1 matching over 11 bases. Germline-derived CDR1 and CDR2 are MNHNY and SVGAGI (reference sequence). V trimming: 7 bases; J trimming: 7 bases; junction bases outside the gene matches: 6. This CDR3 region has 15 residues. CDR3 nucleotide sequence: TGTGCCAGCACCGGGACAGGGGGAGGGAATTCACCCCTCCACTTT. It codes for CASTGTGGGNSPLHF.

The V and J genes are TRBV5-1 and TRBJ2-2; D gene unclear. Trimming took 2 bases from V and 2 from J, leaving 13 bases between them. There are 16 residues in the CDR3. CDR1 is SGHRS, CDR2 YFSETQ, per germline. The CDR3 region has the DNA TGCGCCAGCAGCTTAAGCCCCCTTTCTAACACCGGGGAGCTGTTTTTT. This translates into CASSLSPLSNTGELFF. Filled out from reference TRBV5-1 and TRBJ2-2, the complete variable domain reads KAGVTQTPRYLIKTRGQQVTLSCSPISGHRSVSWYQQTPGQGLQFLFEYFSETQRNKGNFPGRFSGRQFSNSRSEMNVSTLELGDSALYLCASSLSPLSNTGELFFGEGSRLTVL.